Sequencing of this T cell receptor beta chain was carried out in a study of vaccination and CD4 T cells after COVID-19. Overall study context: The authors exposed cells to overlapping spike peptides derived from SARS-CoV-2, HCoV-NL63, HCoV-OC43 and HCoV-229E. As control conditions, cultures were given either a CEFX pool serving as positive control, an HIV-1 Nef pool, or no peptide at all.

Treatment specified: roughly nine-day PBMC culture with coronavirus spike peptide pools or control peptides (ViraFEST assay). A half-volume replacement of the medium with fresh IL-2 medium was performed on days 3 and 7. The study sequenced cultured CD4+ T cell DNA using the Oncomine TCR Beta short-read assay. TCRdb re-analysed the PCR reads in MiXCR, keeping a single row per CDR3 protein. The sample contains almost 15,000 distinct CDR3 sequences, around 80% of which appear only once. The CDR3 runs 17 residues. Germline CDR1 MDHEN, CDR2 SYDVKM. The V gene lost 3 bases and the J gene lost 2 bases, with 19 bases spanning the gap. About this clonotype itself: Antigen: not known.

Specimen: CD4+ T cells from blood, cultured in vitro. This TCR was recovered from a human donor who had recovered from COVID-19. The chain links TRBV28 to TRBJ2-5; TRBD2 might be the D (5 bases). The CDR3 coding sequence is TGTGCCAGCAGTTTCCACCTCGAGGGAGAGAAACAAGAGACCCAGTACTTC. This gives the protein CASSFHLEGEKQETQYF.